Described below is a single T cell receptor (beta chain) sequence and its context. Antigen specificity is unknown. This entry comes from a study of T cell responses to AZD1222 COVID-19 vaccine. Study-level findings and limits: Unmutated regions of variants are reportedly targeted by nearly half of spike-specific TCRs.

Profiling relied on immunoSEQ multiplex PCR, and the TCRdb table lists in-frame clones only, not all of them. The sample has 110,000 to 150,000 clones, around 92% seen once. CDR3 size: 13 residues. The V gene lost 10 bases and the J gene lost 7 bases, with 17 bases spanning the gap. Germline lookup yields CDR1 WNHNN and CDR2 SYGVQD (reference sequence). The genes are TRBV10-1 and TRBJ2-1; D gene ambiguous. The TCR originated in an adult who received the AZD1222 COVID-19 vaccine. The material was peripheral blood, obtained 28 days after the second AZD1222 dose. CDR3 DNA: TGCGCCATTTCCTGCCTGGACGTGAATGAGCAGTTCTTC. Its protein product is CAISCLDVNEQFF.